This entry lists 10 T cell receptor beta chains sequenced from one sample in a study of Ad26.COV2.S vaccination and SARS-CoV-2 variants (dated by TCRdb to about 2021). The treatment or condition label of this sample denotes: some 20 received Ad26.COV2.S at low or high dose, single or two shots; 5 received placebo; per-sample allocation not given. Repertoires of vaccine and placebo recipients were sequenced from samples taken on day 63 after the first injection. Library generation was performed with the immunoSEQ multiplex PCR assay. What TCRdb holds here is the immuneACCESS table cut down to in-frame rearrangements. Part of the clones is not present; checked against another copy, under half of the missing clones reflect an unresolved V gene, and the others are unexplained. The sample profile shows about 430,000 clones; about 93% of them were found once. The ten largest clones add up to 12% of the sample.

The sample was peripheral blood, taken in a trial of Ad26.COV2.S vaccine versus placebo. These receptors were collected from a person aged 18 to 59 who received the Ad26.COV2.S COVID-19 vaccine or a placebo.

The genes are TRBV18 and TRBJ1-1, with unresolved D. There are 14 residues in the CDR3. The germline V gene encodes CDR1 KGHSH and CDR2 LQKENI. Trimming pared 0 bases from V and 6 bases from J, leaving 11 bases between. In DNA form, the CDR3 reads TGTGCCAGCTCACCACCGGTCGGGGTCTCTGAAGCTTTCTTT. Encoded protein: CASSPPVGVSEAFF.

A word on this clone: Relative to the germline gene, one junction end is altered; a read error may explain this. J is TRBJ1-4 and V is TRBV6-5; D possibly corresponds to TRBD1 (6 bases). The CDR3 is 14 amino acids. The germline CDR1 and CDR2 sequences are MNHEY and SVGAGI. CDR3 loop: CASSPGTTNEKLFF. Written as DNA, the CDR3 is TGTGCCAGCAGTCCCGGGACAACAAATGAAAAACTGTTTTTT.

The chain uses TRBV10-3 and TRBJ1-1; D might be TRBD1 (6 bases). The germline CDR1 and CDR2 sequences are ENHRY and SYGVKD. Trimming left V 4 bases short and J 3 bases short, with 9 bases between. This CDR3 has 13 residues. The CDR3 DNA is TGTGCCATCAGTGCGAGGGGGTACACTGAAGCTTTCTTT. Protein: CAISARGYTEAFF.

This chain connects TRBV5-1 to TRBJ1-3, with 7 bases fitting TRBD1. The J segment lost 0 bases and the V segment lost 3 bases, leaving 9 bases of the junction unmatched. The CDR3 extends over 17 amino acids. Germline assignment: CDR1 SGHRS and CDR2 YFSETQ. CDR3 in DNA: TGCGCCAGCAGCTCGCGGACAGGACAATTCTCTGGAAACACCATATATTTT. This sequence encodes CASSSRTGQFSGNTIYF. Variable domain in full (rest from reference TRBV5-1 and TRBJ1-3): KAGVTQTPRYLIKTRGQQVTLSCSPISGHRSVSWYQQTPGQGLQFLFEYFSETQRNKGNFPGRFSGRQFSNSRSEMNVSTLELGDSALYLCASSSRTGQFSGNTIYFGEGSWLTVV.

This chain links TRBV19 with TRBJ2-2; D perhaps matches TRBD2 (6 bases). Looked up from germline, CDR1 is LNHDA and CDR2 is SQIVND (reference sequence). The ends were cut back, 5 bases at V and 4 bases at J, with 14 bases in the middle. The CDR3 loop spans 15 amino acids. CDR3 in amino acids: CASSLRTKVTGELFF. CDR3 in DNA: TGTGCCAGTAGTCTACGGACTAAGGTCACCGGGGAGCTGTTTTTT.

The chain combines TRBV7-6 with TRBJ1-3, with D possibly matching TRBD1 (5 bases). With 1 base removed from V and 4 bases from J, the gap between germline ends came to 11 bases. CDR1 is SGHVS and CDR2 is FNYEAQ in the germline V gene. The CDR3 extends over 15 amino acids. CDR3 sequence reads: CASSLGRVDGNTIYF. CDR3 coding DNA: TGTGCCAGCAGCTTAGGCAGGGTGGACGGAAACACCATATATTTT.

The J gene is TRBJ2-1, the V gene TRBV27; D is tentatively TRBD1 or TRBD2 (6 bases each). Germline CDR1 reads MNHEY; CDR2 reads SMNVEV (reference sequence). This CDR3 is 18 amino acids long. Deletions cut 1 base from V and 8 bases from J, with 24 bases between. CDR3 sequence: CASSLFLLGAREAHEQFF. As DNA, the CDR3 is TGTGCCAGCAGTTTATTTCTTTTGGGGGCCAGGGAGGCCCATGAGCAGTTCTTC.

This clone was seen a single time. CDR3 residues: CASSPLLQGNQPQHF. The DNA for the CDR3 is TGTGCCAGCAGCCCCCTACTTCAGGGAAATCAGCCCCAGCATTTT. V usage is TRBV4-2 and J usage is TRBJ1-5; tentatively, D is TRBD1 (5 bases). Germline V CDR1 and CDR2: LGHNA, YNFKEQ. Trimming took off 4 bases at V and 4 bases at J, with 14 bases between the two ends. The CDR3 has 15 amino acids.

This chain connects TRBV2 to TRBJ1-4, with 8 bases fitting TRBD1. V lost 6 bases and J lost 5; bases outside the gene matches: 11. The CDR3 totals 16 residues. The germline CDR1 and CDR2 sequences are SNHLY and FYNNEI. In nucleotides, the CDR3 is TGTGCCAGCAGGGCTACAATTCCAGGGGGCAATGAAAAACTGTTTTTT. This codes for CASRATIPGGNEKLFF.

The chain combines TRBV6-2 or TRBV6-3 with TRBJ2-5; TRBD2 aligns across 10 bases. After removal of 7 bases from V and 4 bases from J, the junction contained 9 bases not matched to a gene. Looked up from germline, CDR1 is MNHEY and CDR2 is SVGEGT. The CDR3 contains 15 residues. This CDR3 is CASTPTSGKGETQYF. The CDR3 DNA is TGTGCCAGCACCCCAACTAGCGGGAAGGGAGAGACCCAGTACTTC.